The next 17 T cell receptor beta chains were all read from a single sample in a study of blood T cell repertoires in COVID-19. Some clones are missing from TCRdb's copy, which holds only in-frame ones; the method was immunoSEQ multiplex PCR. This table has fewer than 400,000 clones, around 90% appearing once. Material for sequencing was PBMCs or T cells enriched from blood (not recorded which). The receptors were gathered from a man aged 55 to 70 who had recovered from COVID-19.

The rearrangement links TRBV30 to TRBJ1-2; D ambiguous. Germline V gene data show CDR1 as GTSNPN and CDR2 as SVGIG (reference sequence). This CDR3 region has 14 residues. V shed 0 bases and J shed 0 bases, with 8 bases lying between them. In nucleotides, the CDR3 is TGTGCCTGGAGTGTCGGTTTAGCTAACTATGGCTACACCTTC. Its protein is CAWSVGLANYGYTF.

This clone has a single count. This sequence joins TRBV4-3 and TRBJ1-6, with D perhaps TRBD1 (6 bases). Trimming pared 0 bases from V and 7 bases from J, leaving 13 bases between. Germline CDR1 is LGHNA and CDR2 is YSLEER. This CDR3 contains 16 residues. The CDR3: CASSQDVGQGNSPLHF. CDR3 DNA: TGCGCCAGCAGCCAAGATGTGGGCCAGGGGAATTCACCCCTCCACTTT.

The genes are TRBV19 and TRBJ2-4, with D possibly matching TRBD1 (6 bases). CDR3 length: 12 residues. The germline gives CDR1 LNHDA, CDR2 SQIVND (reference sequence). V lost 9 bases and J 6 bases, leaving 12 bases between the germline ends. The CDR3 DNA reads TGTGCCAGCCAGGGACAAGTAAACATTCAGTACTTC. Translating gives CASQGQVNIQYF.

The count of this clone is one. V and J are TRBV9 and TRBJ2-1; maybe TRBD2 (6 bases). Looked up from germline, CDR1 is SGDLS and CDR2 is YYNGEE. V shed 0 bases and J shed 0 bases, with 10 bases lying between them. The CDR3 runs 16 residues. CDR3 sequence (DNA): TGTGCCAGCAGCGTAGGGGGGGAGAGCTCCTACAATGAGCAGTTCTTC. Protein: CASSVGGESSYNEQFF.

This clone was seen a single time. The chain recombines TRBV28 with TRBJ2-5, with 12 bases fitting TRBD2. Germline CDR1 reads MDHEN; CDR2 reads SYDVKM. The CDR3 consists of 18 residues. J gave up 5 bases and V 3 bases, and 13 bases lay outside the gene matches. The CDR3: CASSFNVLAGGVGETQYF. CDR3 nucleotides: TGTGCCAGCAGTTTTAATGTACTAGCGGGAGGCGTTGGGGAGACCCAGTACTTC.

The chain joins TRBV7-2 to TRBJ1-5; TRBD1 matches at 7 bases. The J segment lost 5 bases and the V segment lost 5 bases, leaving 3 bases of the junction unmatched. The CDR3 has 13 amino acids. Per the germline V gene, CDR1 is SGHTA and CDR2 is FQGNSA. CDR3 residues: CASSQGVDQPQHF. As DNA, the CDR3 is TGTGCCAGCAGCCAGGGGGTTGATCAGCCCCAGCATTTT. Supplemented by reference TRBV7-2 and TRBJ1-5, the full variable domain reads GAGVSQSPSNKVTEKGKDVELRCDPISGHTALYWYRQSLGQGLEFLIYFQGNSAPDKSGLPSDRFSAERTGGSVSTLTIQRTQQEDSAVYLCASSQGVDQPQHFGDGTRLSIL.

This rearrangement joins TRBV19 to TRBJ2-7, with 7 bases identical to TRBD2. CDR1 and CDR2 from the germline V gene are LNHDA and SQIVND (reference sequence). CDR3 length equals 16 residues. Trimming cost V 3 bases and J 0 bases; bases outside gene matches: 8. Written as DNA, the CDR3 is TGTGCCAGTAGTATTACGGCGGGAGCGCCCTCCTACGAGCAGTACTTC. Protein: CASSITAGAPSYEQYF.

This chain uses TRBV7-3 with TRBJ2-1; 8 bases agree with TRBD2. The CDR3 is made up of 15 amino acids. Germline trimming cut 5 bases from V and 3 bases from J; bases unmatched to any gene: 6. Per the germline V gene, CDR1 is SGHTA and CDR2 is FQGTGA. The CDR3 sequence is CASSPPGGRYNEQFF. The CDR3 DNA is TGTGCCAGCAGCCCGCCGGGGGGGCGCTACAATGAGCAGTTCTTC.

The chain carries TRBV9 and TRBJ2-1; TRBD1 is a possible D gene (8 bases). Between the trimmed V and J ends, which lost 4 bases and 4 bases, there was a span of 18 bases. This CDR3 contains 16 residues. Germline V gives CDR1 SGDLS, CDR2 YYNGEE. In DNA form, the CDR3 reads TGTGCCAGCAGCCAAGGACAGGGACTAACTTACAATGAGCAGTTCTTC. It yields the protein CASSQGQGLTYNEQFF.

CDR3: CASSIPGDATNEKLFF. CDR3 nucleotide sequence: TGTGCCAGTAGTATCCCAGGGGACGCAACTAATGAAAAACTGTTTTTT. This chain links TRBV19 with TRBJ1-4, with a possible D match to TRBD1 (6 bases). Germline V CDR1 and CDR2: LNHDA, SQIVND (reference sequence). V was clipped by 3 bases and J by 0 bases, with 11 bases between them. The CDR3 is made up of 16 amino acids.

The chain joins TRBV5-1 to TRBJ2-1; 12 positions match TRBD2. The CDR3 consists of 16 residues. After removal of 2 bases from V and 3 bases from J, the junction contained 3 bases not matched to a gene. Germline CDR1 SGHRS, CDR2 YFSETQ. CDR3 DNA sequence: TGCGCCAGCAGCTTAGGACTAGCGGGAATCTACAATGAGCAGTTCTTC. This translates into CASSLGLAGIYNEQFF.

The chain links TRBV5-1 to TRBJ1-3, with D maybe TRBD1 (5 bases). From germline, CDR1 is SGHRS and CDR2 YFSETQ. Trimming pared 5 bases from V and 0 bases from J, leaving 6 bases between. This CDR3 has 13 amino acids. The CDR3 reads CASRDSSGNTIYF. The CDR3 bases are TGCGCCAGCAGAGACAGCTCTGGAAACACCATATATTTT.

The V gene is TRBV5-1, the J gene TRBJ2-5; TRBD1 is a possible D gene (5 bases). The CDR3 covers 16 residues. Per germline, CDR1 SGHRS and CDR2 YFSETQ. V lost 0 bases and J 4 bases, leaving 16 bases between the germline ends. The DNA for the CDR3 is TGCGCCAGCAGCTTGGCAGGGAATTCTTTGGGAGAGACCCAGTACTTC. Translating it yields CASSLAGNSLGETQYF. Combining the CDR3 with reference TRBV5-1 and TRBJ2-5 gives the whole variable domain KAGVTQTPRYLIKTRGQQVTLSCSPISGHRSVSWYQQTPGQGLQFLFEYFSETQRNKGNFPGRFSGRQFSNSRSEMNVSTLELGDSALYLCASSLAGNSLGETQYFGPGTRLLVL.

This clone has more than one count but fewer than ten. CDR3 coding DNA: TGTGCCAGTAGTATTCGGGGACTAGCGGGAGTGGAGCAGTTCTTC. Residues: CASSIRGLAGVEQFF. This chain connects TRBV19 to TRBJ2-1; 14 nucleotides match TRBD2. The CDR3 contains 15 residues. Germline-derived CDR1 and CDR2 are LNHDA and SQIVND (reference sequence). The J segment lost 10 bases and the V segment lost 3 bases, leaving 5 bases of the junction unmatched.

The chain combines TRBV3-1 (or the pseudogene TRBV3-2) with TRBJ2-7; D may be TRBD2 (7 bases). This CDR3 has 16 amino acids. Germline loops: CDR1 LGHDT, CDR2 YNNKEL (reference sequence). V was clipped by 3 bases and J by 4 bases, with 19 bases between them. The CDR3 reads CASSQAFRGAGYEQYF. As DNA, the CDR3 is TGTGCCAGCAGCCAGGCCTTTCGGGGGGCGGGGTACGAGCAGTACTTC.

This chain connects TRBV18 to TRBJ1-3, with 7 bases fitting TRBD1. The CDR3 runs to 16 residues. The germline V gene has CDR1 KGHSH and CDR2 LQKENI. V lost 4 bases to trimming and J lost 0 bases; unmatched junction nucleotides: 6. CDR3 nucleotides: TGTGCCAGCTCACAAGGACAGGTGAACTCTGGAAACACCATATATTTT. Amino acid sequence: CASSQGQVNSGNTIYF.

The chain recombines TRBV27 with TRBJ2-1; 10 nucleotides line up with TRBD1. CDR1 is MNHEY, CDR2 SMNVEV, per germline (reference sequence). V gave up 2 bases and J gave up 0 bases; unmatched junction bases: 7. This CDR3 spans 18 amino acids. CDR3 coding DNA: TGTGCCAGCAGTTTAGGGGGACAGGGGATCATCTCCTACAATGAGCAGTTCTTC. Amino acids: CASSLGGQGIISYNEQFF.